These 27 T cell receptor beta chains share one sample of origin, sequenced in a study of blood T cell repertoires in COVID-19. Here immunoSEQ multiplex PCR was the method, and the copy in TCRdb shows in-frame clones only, minus some. The data contain some 260,000 clones, just over 90% of them singletons. Input material: PBMCs or T cells enriched from blood (not recorded which). The receptor set was obtained from a young woman who had recovered from COVID-19.

The rearrangement joins TRBV5-4 to TRBJ2-7, with 7 positions matching TRBD2. This CDR3 contains 14 residues. J gave up 6 bases and V 0 bases, and 6 bases lay outside the gene matches. From germline, CDR1 is SGHNT and CDR2 YYREEE (reference sequence). CDR3 in amino acids: CASSLVGGPIEQYF. The CDR3 DNA follows: TGTGCCAGCAGCTTGGTGGGAGGGCCGATCGAGCAGTACTTC.

CDR3 sequence reads: CASSSDNTDTQYF. The CDR3 DNA sequence: TGTGCCAGCAGCTCCGACAACACAGATACGCAGTATTTT. The rearrangement uses TRBV7-2 and TRBJ2-3, with D unresolved. The CDR3 length is 13 residues. The germline CDR1 and CDR2 sequences are SGHTA and FQGNSA. V gave up 4 bases and J gave up 2 bases, with 7 bases separating them.

The rearrangement joins TRBV10-3 to TRBJ1-1; 10 positions match TRBD1. With V trimmed by 4 bases and J by 4 bases, 6 bases remained unmatched. The CDR3 is 15 amino acids. Germline V gene data show CDR1 as ENHRY and CDR2 as SYGVKD. CDR3 region: CAISGPGQGITEAFF. DNA for the CDR3: TGTGCCATCAGTGGTCCGGGACAGGGGATCACTGAAGCTTTCTTT.

V gene TRBV6-1 combines with J gene TRBJ1-5; TRBD1 is a possible D gene (5 bases). Germline-derived CDR1 and CDR2 are MNHNS and SASEGT. Trimming left V 3 bases short and J 7 bases short, with 19 bases between. This CDR3 has 16 amino acids. CDR3 bases: TGTGCCAGCAGTGAGCCGCTTGGGGCACGTCTCCAGCCCCAGCATTTT. This translates into CASSEPLGARLQPQHF.

The chain recombines TRBV19 with TRBJ1-4; 7 bases are shared with TRBD1. The germline gives CDR1 LNHDA, CDR2 SQIVND (reference sequence). Unmatched junction bases numbered 9, after V lost 6 bases and J lost 5 bases. The length of the CDR3 is 15 residues. Here the CDR3 reads CASRSDRVRNEKLFF. CDR3 in DNA: TGTGCCAGTAGGAGCGACAGGGTGAGAAATGAAAAACTGTTTTTT.

The chain carries TRBV27 and TRBJ1-5; 8 positions agree with TRBD1. V shed 4 bases, J shed 3 bases, and the junction held 2 bases outside the gene matches. This CDR3 comprises 14 residues. Germline V CDR1 and CDR2: MNHEY, SMNVEV (reference sequence). CDR3 residues: CASSSGQANQPQHF. Written as DNA, the CDR3 is TGTGCCAGCAGTTCGGGACAGGCCAATCAGCCCCAGCATTTT.

The J gene is TRBJ2-3, the V gene TRBV11-1, with a tentative D call TRBD2 (6 bases). Germline CDR1 is SGHAT and CDR2 is FQDESV (reference sequence). The CDR3 spans 15 residues. V lost 1 base to trimming and J lost 2 bases, with 10 bases between them. The CDR3 loop is CASSLGAGHTDTQYF. CDR3 in DNA: TGTGCCAGCAGCTTAGGAGCGGGCCACACAGATACGCAGTATTTT.

This chain's CDR3 is CASSDSQRGGTDTQYF. The DNA for the CDR3 is TGTGCCAGCAGTGACTCTCAGCGGGGGGGCACAGATACGCAGTATTTT. The rearrangement uses TRBV6-4 and TRBJ2-3; 9 nucleotides align to TRBD2. V shed 0 bases, J shed 1 base, and the junction held 2 bases outside the gene matches. Germline V lookup: CDR1 MRHNA, CDR2 SNTAGT. The CDR3 contains 16 residues.

The rearrangement uses TRBV2 and TRBJ1-5; 9 bases map to TRBD1. The CDR3 extends over 15 amino acids. CDR1 is SNHLY, CDR2 FYNNEI, per germline. With V trimmed by 6 bases and J by 11 bases, 14 bases remained unmatched. CDR3 nucleotide sequence: TGTGCCAGCAGGAAGGGGGACAGGGTTAGTTTGGCCCAGCATTTT. Residues: CASRKGDRVSLAQHF.

J is TRBJ2-2 and V is TRBV5-6; possibly TRBD1 for D (5 bases). Germline-derived CDR1 and CDR2 are SGHDT and YYEEEE. There are 15 residues in the CDR3. Trimming took 4 bases from V and 3 from J, leaving 13 bases between them. In DNA, the CDR3 is TGTGCCAGCAGCGTATCCAGGGTGTACACCGGGGAGCTGTTTTTT. It codes for CASSVSRVYTGELFF.

This clone was observed once. V usage is TRBV25-1 and J usage is TRBJ2-5; TRBD1 matches at 9 bases. Trimming at V came to 4 bases and at J to 5 bases, leaving 5 bases not matched to a gene. The CDR3 loop spans 14 amino acids. CDR1 and CDR2 (germline): MGHDK, SYGVNS. The CDR3 DNA reads TGTGCCAGCAGTGGCCGGACAGGGGATGAGACCCAGTACTTC. This encodes CASSGRTGDETQYF. The whole variable domain, remainder taken from reference TRBV25-1 and TRBJ2-5, is EADIYQTPRYLVIGTGKKITLECSQTMGHDKMYWYQQDPGMELHLIHYSYGVNSTEKGDLSSESTVSRIRTEHFPLTLESARPSHTSQYLCASSGRTGDETQYFGPGTRLLVL.

This chain uses TRBV4-3 with TRBJ2-1; 7 bases match TRBD1. The CDR3 is 16 residues long. CDR1 and CDR2 (germline): LGHNA, YSLEER. Germline trimming cut 3 bases from V and 3 bases from J; bases unmatched to any gene: 8. The CDR3 protein is CASSQDRQGVYNEQFF. The CDR3 DNA follows: TGCGCCAGCAGCCAGGACCGACAGGGAGTCTACAATGAGCAGTTCTTC.

This clone was detected only once. This chain links TRBV29-1 with TRBJ1-3, with 10 bases that match TRBD1. The V gene's germline CDR1 is SQVTM and CDR2 ANQGSEA. The CDR3 has 15 residues. The V gene end was trimmed by 4 bases and the J gene end by 3 bases; junction bases not matched to a gene: 6. Here the CDR3 reads CSVGGTGEGGNTIYF. The CDR3 nucleotides read TGCAGCGTTGGCGGGACAGGGGAGGGTGGAAACACCATATATTTT.

This chain joins TRBV21-1 and TRBJ1-5; the listed D gene, TRBD1, was not tested against the DNA. TRBV21-1 is a listed pseudogene. The CDR3 length is 10 residues. CDR3 protein: CASPDTGRNF. CDR3 in DNA: TGTGCCAGTCCGGACACCGGTCGAAATTTT.

The rearrangement uses TRBV9 and TRBJ1-1; no reliable D call. The germline gives CDR1 SGDLS, CDR2 YYNGEE. The CDR3 covers 14 residues. Trimming took off 0 bases at V and 2 bases at J, with 8 bases between the two ends. DNA of the CDR3: TGTGCCAGCAGCGTAGGGCAACCTAACACTGAAGCTTTCTTT. Its translation: CASSVGQPNTEAFF.

This chain joins TRBV14 and TRBJ2-7; 9 bases are shared with TRBD1. The CDR3 runs to 14 residues. V was clipped by 4 bases and J by 6 bases; unmatched bases: 7. Germline values: CDR1 SGHDN, CDR2 FVKESK. CDR3 bases: TGTGCCAGCAGCCCAAGGACAGGGGCAAGCGAGCAGTACTTC. Its translation is CASSPRTGASEQYF.

The J gene is TRBJ1-6, the V gene TRBV27; D might be TRBD1 (5 bases). V lost 3 bases and J 6 bases, leaving 9 bases between the germline ends. The CDR3 spans 14 residues. Germline loops: CDR1 MNHEY, CDR2 SMNVEV (reference sequence). DNA of the CDR3: TGTGCCAGCAGTTTTGGGGCGGCTAATTCACCCCTCCACTTT. It specifies CASSFGAANSPLHF.

The V and J genes are TRBV7-8 and TRBJ2-3; the D is unclear. The CDR3 loop spans 13 amino acids. CDR1 and CDR2 from the germline V gene are SGHVS and FQNEAQ. Between the trimmed V and J ends, which lost 3 bases and 5 bases, there was a span of 9 bases. CDR3 in DNA: TGTGCCAGCAGCTTCCAGGATCGAGATACGCAGTATTTT. It yields the protein CASSFQDRDTQYF.

V usage is TRBV23-1 and J usage is TRBJ1-5; TRBD1 agrees at 10 bases. TRBV23-1 is designated an ORF whose function remains uncertain. V lost 5 bases, J lost 5 bases, and 6 bases stayed unmatched. The CDR3 covers 15 residues. The CDR3: CASSRRQGADQPQHF. The CDR3 bases are TGCGCCAGCAGTAGGAGACAGGGGGCTGATCAGCCCCAGCATTTT.

Only one count was recorded for this clone. The rearrangement uses TRBV28 and TRBJ2-1; 9 bases are a match to TRBD2. Trimming at V came to 3 bases and at J to 2 bases, leaving 8 bases not matched to a gene. The CDR3 runs 17 residues. From germline, CDR1 is MDHEN and CDR2 SYDVKM. The chain's CDR3 is CASSFRGSGRAYNEQFF. The CDR3 bases are TGTGCCAGCAGTTTCCGGGGTAGCGGGAGAGCCTACAATGAGCAGTTCTTC.

In nucleotides, the CDR3 is TGTGCCAGCAGCCCACTAGCGGGACAGGGGGTGACGACTGAAGCTTTCTTT. Protein: CASSPLAGQGVTTEAFF. This chain links TRBV7-9 with TRBJ1-1; 11 bases agree with TRBD1. This CDR3 is built from 17 residues. CDR1 and CDR2 from the germline V gene are SEHNR and FQNEAQ (reference sequence). The V segment lost 5 bases and the J segment 5 bases; nucleotides outside the gene matches: 13.

The CDR3, as DNA: TGTGCCAGCAGCGTAGAGGACAATGGCTACACCTTC. Protein: CASSVEDNGYTF. This sequence joins TRBV9 and TRBJ1-2; a weak D match, TRBD1 (5 bases). Per germline, CDR1 SGDLS and CDR2 YYNGEE. The CDR3 is 12 residues long. V was shortened by 0 bases and J by 6 bases, with 6 bases between the two germline ends.

This chain joins TRBV5-6 and TRBJ1-1; maybe TRBD1 (5 bases). The CDR3 loop spans 17 amino acids. Germline loops: CDR1 SGHDT, CDR2 YYEEEE. The ends were cut back, 6 bases at V and 0 bases at J, with 21 bases in the middle. This CDR3 is CASIRQQVFSMNTEAFF. CDR3 nucleotide sequence: TGTGCCAGCATCAGACAACAGGTCTTCTCCATGAACACTGAAGCTTTCTTT.

V usage is TRBV11-2 and J usage is TRBJ1-6, with D uncertain. Trimming pared 5 bases from V and 14 bases from J, leaving 10 bases between. There are 11 residues in the CDR3. In germline, CDR1 is SGHAT, CDR2 FQNNGV. CDR3 DNA sequence: TGTGCCAGCAGCCTCGGAGGGACCCTCCACTTT. Amino acids: CASSLGGTLHF.

The CDR3, as DNA: TGTGCCAGCAGTGAAAGTAAAGCTGGACTCCGCCCGACCGGGGAGCTGTTTTTT. Its translation is CASSESKAGLRPTGELFF. V and J are TRBV6-1 and TRBJ2-2, with a weak D call TRBD2 (5 bases). V gave up 2 bases and J gave up 5 bases, with 21 bases separating them. The CDR3 covers 18 residues. Per the germline V gene, CDR1 is MNHNS and CDR2 is SASEGT.

The chain uses TRBV3-1 (or the pseudogene TRBV3-2) and TRBJ1-5, with a possible D match to TRBD1 (5 bases). V lost 0 bases, J lost 3 bases, and 15 bases lay in between. Germline V gene sequence: CDR1 LGHDT, CDR2 YNNKEL (reference sequence). The CDR3 runs to 17 residues. DNA of the CDR3: TGTGCCAGCAGCCAAGACTGGCCGGGGGGTGCCAATCAGCCCCAGCATTTT. This encodes CASSQDWPGGANQPQHF.

The chain is built from TRBV7-3 and TRBJ2-1; D is possibly TRBD2 (6 bases). Trimming stripped 1 base from V and 10 bases from J, with 11 bases between. Germline assignment: CDR1 SGHTA and CDR2 FQGTGA. This CDR3 has 13 residues. The CDR3 coding sequence is TGTGCCAGCAGCTTAAGGGGACTCGGGGAGCAGTTCTTC. Translating it yields CASSLRGLGEQFF.